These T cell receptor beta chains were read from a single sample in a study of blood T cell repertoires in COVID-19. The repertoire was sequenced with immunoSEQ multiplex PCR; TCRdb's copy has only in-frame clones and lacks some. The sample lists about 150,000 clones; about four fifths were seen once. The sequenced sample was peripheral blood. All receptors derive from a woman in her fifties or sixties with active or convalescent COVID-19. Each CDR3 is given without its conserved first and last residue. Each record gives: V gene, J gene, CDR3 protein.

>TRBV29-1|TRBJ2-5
SVGEGLEQETQY
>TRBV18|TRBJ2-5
ASSFAGGSQETQY
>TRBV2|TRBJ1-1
ASSDEAGQAEAF
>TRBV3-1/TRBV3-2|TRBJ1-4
ASSQGSGGAYEKLF
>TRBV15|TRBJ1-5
ATSRVGPGGQPQH
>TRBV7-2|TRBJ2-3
ASSLGQEADTQY
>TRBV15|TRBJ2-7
ATSSNQQLAGYEQY
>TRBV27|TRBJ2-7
ASSLFHGSRLYEQY
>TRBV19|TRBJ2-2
ASSIGWGRTGELF
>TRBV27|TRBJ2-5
ASSPGTTEGETQY
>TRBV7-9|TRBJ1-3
ASSERREGLAGNTIY
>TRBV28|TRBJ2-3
ASSRDSTDTQY
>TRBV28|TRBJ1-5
ASSSDRSGQPQH
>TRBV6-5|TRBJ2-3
ATRQGAPDTQY
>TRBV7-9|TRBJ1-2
ASSFEGAYYGYT
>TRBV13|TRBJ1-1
ASSSGGGPMNTEAF
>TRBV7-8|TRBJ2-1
ASSLAGAASSYNEQF
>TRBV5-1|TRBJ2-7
ASSLRGDRGYEQY
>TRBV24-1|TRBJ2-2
ATSDLRGGTGELF
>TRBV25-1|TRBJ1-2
ASSDQDRDGYT
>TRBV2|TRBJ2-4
ASRGTGNIQY
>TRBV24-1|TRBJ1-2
ATSDRVNYGYT
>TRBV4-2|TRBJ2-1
ASSQDPAGGLGEQF
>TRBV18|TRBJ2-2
ASSPPSGGETGELF
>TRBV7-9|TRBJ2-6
ASSSGQGHSGANVLT
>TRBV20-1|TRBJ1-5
SASHAGGYSNQPQH